This T cell receptor (beta chain) was documented in a study of circulating tumor DNA in untreated peripheral T-cell lymphoma (dated by TCRdb to the early 2020s). General conclusions and limits of the study: Tumor-specific clonotypes were found in over 75% of patients, coming from around 90% of baseline tissues and approximately 67% of baseline serum samples.

Baseline tumor tissue collected before treatment was sequenced to identify tumor-specific TCR clonotypes. To monitor patients with peripheral T-cell lymphoma who were getting frontline treatment on a trial, the study applied next-generation sequencing to T-cell receptor sequences. CDR1 and CDR2 are drawn from the germline V gene: SGHDN, FVKESK. The junction carries 6 bases between V and J, which are trimmed by 0 bases and 6 bases respectively. The CDR3 holds 13 amino acids from the cysteine to the phenylalanine. Just the 39-base CDR3 DNA is kept, in frame starting at base 1. Library construction relied on the immunoSEQ multiplex PCR assay. Not all clones reach the TCRdb copy of this immuneACCESS table, which keeps in-frame sequences only. Checked studies attribute under half of the gap to unresolved V genes and leave the rest unexplained. The sample data list around 10,000 clones, and around 74% of these were observed just once. Around 30% of the sample belongs to the ten largest clones.

A note on this clone: It has no known antigen specificity. No qualities accompany the bases; no much larger clone lies one base away.

Sample: tumor tissue. The clonotype comes from a human donor with peripheral T-cell lymphoma. The chain is encoded by TRBV14 joined to TRBJ1-5; the D gene is not confidently resolved. The DNA reads TGTGCCAGCAGCCAAGACTTGGGTCAGCCCCAGCATTTT. It is translated as CASSQDLGQPQHF. Joined to the reference TRBV14 and TRBJ1-5 proteins, this CDR3 gives the full variable domain: EAGVTQFPSHSVIEKGQTVTLRCDPISGHDNLYWYRRVMGKEIKFLLHFVKESKQDESGMPNNRFLAERTGGTYSTLKVQPAELEDSGVYFCASSQDLGQPQHFGDGTRLSIL.